One and the same sample provided the 24 T cell receptor beta chains below, sequenced in a study of identical twins. Each CDR3 protein gets one entry after TCRdb re-called the 5' RACE reads with MiXCR. The profile shows some 590,000 distinct CDR3 sequences, 7.5% to 10% of them singletons. The same data also contributed to another study, on yellow fever vaccine responses in identical twins.

Sequencing was carried out using PBMCs. These receptors all come from a woman between 18 and 29 years old in good health.

There are a few counts of this clonotype. The rearrangement joins TRBV27 to TRBJ2-7; the D is unclear. The CDR3 covers 14 residues. The germline V and J ends were trimmed by 3 bases and 3 bases, with 12 bases remaining between them. Germline-derived CDR1 and CDR2 are MNHEY and SMNVEV (reference sequence). CDR3 protein: CASSFSLHGYEQYF. CDR3 in DNA: TGTGCCAGCAGTTTTAGTCTTCACGGCTACGAGCAGTACTTC.

The chain recombines TRBV7-8 with TRBJ2-7; 10 bases agree with TRBD2. CDR3 length equals 14 residues. Losses at the gene ends were 5 bases for V and 5 bases for J; bases not matched to a gene: 6. Germline CDR1 reads SGHVS; CDR2 reads FQNEAQ. CDR3 sequence reads: CASSGGLARDEQYF. CDR3 bases: TGTGCCAGCAGCGGGGGACTAGCGAGGGACGAGCAGTACTTC. Variable domain in full (rest from reference TRBV7-8 and TRBJ2-7): GAGVSQSPRYKVAKRGQDVALRCDPISGHVSLFWYQQALGQGPEFLTYFQNEAQLDKSGLPSDRFFAERPEGSVSTLKIQRTQQEDSAVYLCASSGGLARDEQYFGPGTRLTVT.

This clonotype came up many times. V gene TRBV4-3 combines with J gene TRBJ2-4, with 7 bases matching TRBD1. The CDR3 sequence is 13 residues long. The junction had 0 bases not matched to a gene; V was cut back by 0 bases and J by 7 bases. CDR1 LGHNA and CDR2 YSLEER come from the germline V gene. CDR3 region: CASSQDRGNIQYF. CDR3 coding DNA: TGCGCCAGCAGCCAAGACAGGGGGAACATTCAGTACTTC.

This clonotype showed up many times. The J gene is TRBJ2-1, the V gene TRBV5-1; TRBD1 agrees at 9 bases. The CDR3 loop spans 14 amino acids. Per germline, CDR1 SGHRS and CDR2 YFSETQ. V was pared by 3 bases and J by 3 bases, with 1 base of the junction left unmatched. The DNA of the CDR3 is TGCGCCAGCAGCTCGGACAGGGGCTACAATGAGCAGTTCTTC. Amino acids: CASSSDRGYNEQFF.

This clonotype has just a few counts. J is TRBJ2-3 and V is TRBV6-1; TRBD1 matches 7 bases. V was pared by 6 bases and J by 0 bases, with 3 bases of the junction left unmatched. In germline, CDR1 is MNHNS, CDR2 SASEGT. The CDR3 has 14 amino acids. The CDR3 region has the DNA TGTGCCAGCAGAATGACAGGGAGCACAGATACGCAGTATTTT. Translating it yields CASRMTGSTDTQYF.

This clonotype was observed at least ten times. This rearrangement joins TRBV28 to TRBJ2-7; D is possibly TRBD1 or TRBD2 (5 bases each). Germline lookup yields CDR1 MDHEN and CDR2 SYDVKM. The V end was cut by 3 bases, the J end by 4 bases, with 13 bases between. This CDR3 has 14 amino acids. The CDR3 DNA follows: TGTGCCAGCAGTTTGCCCGGGGACCATTACGAGCAGTACTTC. Translating gives CASSLPGDHYEQYF. Filled out from reference TRBV28 and TRBJ2-7, the complete variable domain reads DVKVTQSSRYLVKRTGEKVFLECVQDMDHENMFWYRQDPGLGLRLIYFSYDVKMKEKGDIPEGYSVSREKKERFSLILESASTNQTSMYLCASSLPGDHYEQYFGPGTRLTVT.

The genes are TRBV25-1 and TRBJ2-3, with 12 nucleotides matching TRBD2. Trimming took 4 bases from V and 6 from J; bases not matched to a gene: 8. CDR3 length: 16 amino acids. Germline assignment: CDR1 MGHDK and CDR2 SYGVNS. The CDR3 nucleotides are TGTGCCAGCAGTGGACTAGCGGGAGAGGAGAGGGATACGCAGTATTTT. It is translated as CASSGLAGEERDTQYF.

This chain joins TRBV4-3 and TRBJ2-7, with a weak D call TRBD2 (5 bases). Germline CDR1 LGHNA, CDR2 YSLEER. The CDR3 totals 14 residues. V lost 2 bases, J lost 0 bases, and 8 bases lay in between. CDR3 loop: CASSQTLASYEQYF. The CDR3 DNA is TGCGCCAGCAGCCAAACCCTAGCCTCCTACGAGCAGTACTTC.

CDR3 in amino acids: CASSSYSDTQYF. CDR3 nucleotides: TGTGCCAGCAGCTCCTACTCAGATACGCAGTATTTT. V usage is TRBV7-8 and J usage is TRBJ2-3; D gene unclear. The CDR3 has 12 amino acids. The V and J ends lost 4 bases and 4 bases respectively, with 6 bases between them. Germline lookup yields CDR1 SGHVS and CDR2 FQNEAQ.

This clonotype was recorded many times. The V gene is TRBV6-2 or TRBV6-3, the J gene TRBJ2-7; TRBD2 agrees at 8 bases. Germline trimming cut 7 bases from V and 1 base from J; bases unmatched to any gene: 9. CDR1 is MNHEY and CDR2 is SVGEGT in the germline V gene. The CDR3 is made up of 15 amino acids. CDR3 loop: CASTSAGVGSYEQYF. The CDR3 DNA is TGTGCCAGCACCTCAGCGGGAGTGGGATCCTACGAGCAGTACTTC.

There are many counts of this clonotype. V and J are TRBV12-3 or TRBV12-4 and TRBJ2-7; D is undetermined. This CDR3 comprises 16 residues. Deletions cut 3 bases from V and 0 bases from J, with 15 bases between. CDR3 nucleotide sequence: TGTGCCAGCAGTTTTTCCCCAGGCGGTGTCTCCTACGAGCAGTACTTC. This translates into CASSFSPGGVSYEQYF.

The V gene is TRBV24-1, the J gene TRBJ2-7, with 8 bases lining up with TRBD1. The CDR3 consists of 12 residues. The V gene end was trimmed by 7 bases and the J gene end by 4 bases; junction bases not matched to a gene: 2. Germline CDR1 reads KGHDR; CDR2 reads SFDVKD. The CDR3 protein is CATSHRGYEQYF. The CDR3 DNA reads TGTGCCACCAGCCACAGGGGGTACGAGCAGTACTTC.

The chain carries TRBV5-6 and TRBJ2-1; 8 positions match TRBD1. CDR1 is SGHDT, CDR2 YYEEEE, per germline. V was pared by 2 bases and J by 8 bases, with 9 bases of the junction left unmatched. The CDR3 is 15 amino acids. The DNA for the CDR3 is TGTGCCAGCAGCTTTTTACAGGACAGGGCGGATGAGCAGTTCTTC. This sequence encodes CASSFLQDRADEQFF.

This chain connects TRBV18 to TRBJ2-2; D is uncertain. CDR1 and CDR2 (germline): KGHSH, LQKENI. V gave up 1 base and J gave up 1 base, with 7 bases separating them. The CDR3 runs to 15 residues. CDR3 sequence: CASSPLVENTGELFF. DNA for the CDR3: TGTGCCAGCTCACCACTAGTAGAGAACACCGGGGAGCTGTTTTTT. The variable domain in full, with the rest retrieved from reference TRBV18 and TRBJ2-2, is NAGVMQNPRHLVRRRGQEARLRCSPMKGHSHVYWYRQLPEEGLKFMVYLQKENIIDESGMPKERFSAEFPKEGPSILRIQQVVRGDSAAYFCASSPLVENTGELFFGEGSRLTVL.

The rearrangement links TRBV28 to TRBJ2-1; D is ambiguous. The CDR3 covers 17 residues. The ends were cut back, 5 bases at V and 1 base at J, with 18 bases in the middle. Germline-derived CDR1 and CDR2 are MDHEN and SYDVKM. CDR3 coding DNA: TGTGCCAGCAGTCCTGACACCGCATCCTCATCCTACAATGAGCAGTTCTTC. It encodes CASSPDTASSSYNEQFF.

This chain links TRBV5-1 with TRBJ2-7; TRBD1 matches at 7 bases. The V segment lost 2 bases and the J segment 8 bases; nucleotides outside the gene matches: 13. The germline V gene encodes CDR1 SGHRS and CDR2 YFSETQ. The CDR3 loop spans 15 amino acids. In DNA form, the CDR3 reads TGCGCCAGCAGCTTAGCAGGGGGTTATTGGGACAAGCAGTACTTC. This codes for CASSLAGGYWDKQYF.

This clonotype was counted only a few times. V usage is TRBV27 and J usage is TRBJ2-1, with a weak D call TRBD2 (6 bases). The CDR3 is made up of 17 amino acids. CDR1 is MNHEY, CDR2 SMNVEV, per germline (reference sequence). V shed 3 bases and J shed 0 bases, with 15 bases lying between them. The CDR3 bases are TGTGCCAGCAGTTTCATGACTAGTGTGGTCTCCTACAATGAGCAGTTCTTC. Protein product: CASSFMTSVVSYNEQFF.

The table lists this clonotype with a few counts. The chain employs TRBV21-1 and TRBJ1-6; the D call TRBD1 from the table was never checked on the DNA. TRBV21-1 is reported as a pseudogene. This CDR3 is 19 amino acids long. The CDR3 spells CASSKALSASVQGGAPLHF. The CDR3 DNA follows: TGTGCCAGCAGCAAAGCGCTTTCGGCCTCGGTGCAGGGGGGCGCACCCCTCCACTTT.

This clonotype was recorded a few times. V usage is TRBV6-1 and J usage is TRBJ1-1; possibly TRBD1 for D (5 bases). CDR3 length: 14 amino acids. Trimming removed 6 bases from V and 3 bases from J, with 14 bases in between. CDR1 and CDR2 from the germline V gene are MNHNS and SASEGT. The CDR3 reads CASRGPLGHTEAFF. In nucleotides, the CDR3 is TGTGCCAGCAGAGGACCCCTGGGGCACACTGAAGCTTTCTTT.

The chain has TRBV15 and TRBJ1-2; D call uncertain. From germline, CDR1 is LNHNV and CDR2 YYDKDF (reference sequence). The CDR3 runs 15 residues. Trimming left V 0 bases short and J 2 bases short, with 10 bases between. The CDR3 spells CATSRDAKGNYGYTF. CDR3 in DNA: TGTGCCACCAGCAGAGATGCCAAAGGGAACTATGGCTACACCTTC.

The chain couples TRBV5-1 to TRBJ2-7, with TRBD2 matching over 7 bases. The CDR3 is made up of 18 amino acids. Trimming cost V 0 bases and J 0 bases; bases outside gene matches: 12. Germline V gives CDR1 SGHRS, CDR2 YFSETQ. CDR3 in amino acids: CASSLVTSRVPSSYEQYF. The CDR3 DNA reads as TGCGCCAGCAGCTTGGTGACTAGCCGAGTCCCGAGCTCCTACGAGCAGTACTTC.

In this sample, this clonotype turned up a few times. The V call is TRBV7-6, the J call TRBJ2-3, with D maybe TRBD1 (5 bases). Germline CDR1 is SGHVS and CDR2 is FNYEAQ. V shed 5 bases and J shed 4 bases, with 16 bases lying between them. The CDR3 sequence is 15 residues long. The CDR3 region is CASSGADRVADTQYF. The CDR3 DNA reads TGTGCCAGCAGCGGGGCTGATCGGGTCGCAGATACGCAGTATTTT.

The chain links TRBV3-1 to TRBJ2-5; no clear D gene. The CDR3 is 13 amino acids. Germline values: CDR1 LGHDT, CDR2 YNNKEL (reference sequence). The germline V and J ends were trimmed by 8 bases and 5 bases, with 15 bases remaining between them. CDR3: CASVESLGETQYF. The DNA of the CDR3 is TGTGCCAGCGTGGAGTCTCTCGGGGAGACCCAGTACTTC.

The V call is TRBV6-1, the J call TRBJ2-1, with 7 bases that match TRBD2. CDR3 length: 14 residues. Looked up from germline, CDR1 is MNHNS and CDR2 is SASEGT. The V segment lost 10 bases and the J segment 5 bases; nucleotides outside the gene matches: 11. As DNA, the CDR3 is TGTGCCACCCAAGACCTGGCGGGAGACAATGAGCAGTTCTTC. This gives the protein CATQDLAGDNEQFF.